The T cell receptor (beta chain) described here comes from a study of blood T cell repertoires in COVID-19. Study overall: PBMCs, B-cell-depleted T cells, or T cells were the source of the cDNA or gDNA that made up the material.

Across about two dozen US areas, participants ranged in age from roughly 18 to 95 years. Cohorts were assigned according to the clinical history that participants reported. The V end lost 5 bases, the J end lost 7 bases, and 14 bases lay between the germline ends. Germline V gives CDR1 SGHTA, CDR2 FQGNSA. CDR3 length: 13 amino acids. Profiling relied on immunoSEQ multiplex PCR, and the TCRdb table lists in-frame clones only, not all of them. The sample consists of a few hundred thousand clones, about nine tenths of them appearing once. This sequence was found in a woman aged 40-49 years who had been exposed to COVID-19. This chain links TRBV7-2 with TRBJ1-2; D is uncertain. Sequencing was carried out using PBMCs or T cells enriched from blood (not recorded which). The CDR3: CASSQAFGSGYTF. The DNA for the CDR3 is TGTGCCAGCAGCCAGGCTTTTGGATCTGGCTACACCTTC.